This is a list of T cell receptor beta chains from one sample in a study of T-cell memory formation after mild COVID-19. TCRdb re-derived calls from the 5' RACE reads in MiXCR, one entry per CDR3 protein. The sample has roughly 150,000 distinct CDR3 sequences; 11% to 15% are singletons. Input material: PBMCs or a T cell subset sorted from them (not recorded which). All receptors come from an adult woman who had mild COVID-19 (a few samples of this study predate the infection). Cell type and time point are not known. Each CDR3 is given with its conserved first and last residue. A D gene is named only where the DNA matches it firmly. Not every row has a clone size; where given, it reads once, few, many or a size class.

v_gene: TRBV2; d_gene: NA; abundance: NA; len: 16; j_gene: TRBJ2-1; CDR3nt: TGTGCCAGCAGTCTGTGGACAGTAAGCTCCTACAATGAGCAGTTCTTC; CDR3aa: CASSLWTVSSYNEQFF
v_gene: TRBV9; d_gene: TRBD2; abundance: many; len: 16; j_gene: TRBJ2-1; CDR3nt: TGTGCCAGCAGCCCGGACTGGGCGGGAGTCTACAATGAGCAGTTCTTC; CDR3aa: CASSPDWAGVYNEQFF
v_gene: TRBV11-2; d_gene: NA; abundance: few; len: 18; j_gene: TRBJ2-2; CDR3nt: TGTGCCAGCAGCTCCAAAACCCCCTTAGGCGTGAACACCGGGGAGCTGTTTTTT; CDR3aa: CASSSKTPLGVNTGELFF
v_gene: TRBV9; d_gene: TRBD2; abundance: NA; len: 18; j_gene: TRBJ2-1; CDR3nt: TGTGCCAGCAGCGTAGCGGTTGAAAGGACTAGCGTGATAAATGAGCAGTTCTTC; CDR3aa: CASSVAVERTSVINEQFF
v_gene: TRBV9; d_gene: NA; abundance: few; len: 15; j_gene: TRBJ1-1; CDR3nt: TGTGCCAGCAGCCCCGGGGCAGGGTCGGGCACTGAAGCTTTCTTT; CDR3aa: CASSPGAGSGTEAFF
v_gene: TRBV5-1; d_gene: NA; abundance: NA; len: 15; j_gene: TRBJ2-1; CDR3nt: TGCGCCAGCAGGCTTGGAGCAGGGGAGAGGTATGAGCAGTTCTTC; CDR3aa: CASRLGAGERYEQFF
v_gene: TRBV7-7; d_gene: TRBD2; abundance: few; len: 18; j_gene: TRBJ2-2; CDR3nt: TGTGCCAGCAGCTCCTGGACTAGCGGGGGCCCGAACACCGGGGAGCTGTTTTTT; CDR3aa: CASSSWTSGGPNTGELFF
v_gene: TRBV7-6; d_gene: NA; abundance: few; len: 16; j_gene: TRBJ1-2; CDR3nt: TGTGCCAGCAACCAACTTGACGCACTTGGGTCTCATGGCTACACCTTC; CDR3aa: CASNQLDALGSHGYTF
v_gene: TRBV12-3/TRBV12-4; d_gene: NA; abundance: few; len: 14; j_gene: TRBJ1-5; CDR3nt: TGTGCCAGCAGTTTAGCAGAACTCCATCAGCCCCAGCATTTT; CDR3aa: CASSLAELHQPQHF
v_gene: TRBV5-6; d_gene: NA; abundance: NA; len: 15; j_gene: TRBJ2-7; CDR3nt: TGTGCCAGCCGCGAGGGGCGGACCCCGGTCCACGAGCAGTACTTC; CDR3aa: CASREGRTPVHEQYF
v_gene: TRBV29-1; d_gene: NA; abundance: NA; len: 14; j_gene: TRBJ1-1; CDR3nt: TGCAGCGTTGAAGATCTTGGGCTGGGTCTTGAAGCTTTCTTT; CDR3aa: CSVEDLGLGLEAFF
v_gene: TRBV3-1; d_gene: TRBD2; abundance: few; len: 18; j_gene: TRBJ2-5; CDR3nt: TGTGCCAGCAGCCAAGGAGACCTGGTTCCGGGGGGGCAAGAGACCCAGTACTTC; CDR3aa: CASSQGDLVPGGQETQYF